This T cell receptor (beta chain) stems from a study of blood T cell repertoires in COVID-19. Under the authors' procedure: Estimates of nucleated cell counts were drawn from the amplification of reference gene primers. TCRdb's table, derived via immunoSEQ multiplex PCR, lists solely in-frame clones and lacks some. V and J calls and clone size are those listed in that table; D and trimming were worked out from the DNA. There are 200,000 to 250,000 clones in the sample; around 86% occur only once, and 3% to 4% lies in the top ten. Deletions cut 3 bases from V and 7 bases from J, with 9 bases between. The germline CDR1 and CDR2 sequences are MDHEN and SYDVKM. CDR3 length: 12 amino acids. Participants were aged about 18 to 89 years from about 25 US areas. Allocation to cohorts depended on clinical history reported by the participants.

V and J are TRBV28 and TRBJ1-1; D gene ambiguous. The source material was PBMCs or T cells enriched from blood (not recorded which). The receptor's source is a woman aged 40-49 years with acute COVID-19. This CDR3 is CASSFLTSEAFF. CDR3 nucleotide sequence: TGTGCCAGCAGTTTCCTTACAAGTGAAGCTTTCTTT.